The 26 T cell receptor beta chains below were found in one sample sequenced in a study of OX40 agonist ivuxolimab in advanced cancers. TCRdb keeps only in-frame clones here, not all; method: immunoSEQ multiplex PCR. The profile shows approximately 61,000 clones, roughly nine tenths of them singletons. Sequencing was performed on CD4+ or CD8+ T cells sorted from blood, taken in a trial of the OX40 agonist ivuxolimab. These receptors originate from an adult with an advanced solid tumor such as melanoma, head and neck, liver or kidney cancer.

V usage is TRBV2 and J usage is TRBJ1-5; possible D gene TRBD1, 6 bases. The V gene's germline CDR1 is SNHLY and CDR2 FYNNEI. The CDR3 consists of 15 residues. Trimming pared 5 bases from V and 6 bases from J, leaving 17 bases between. The CDR3 spells CASSPRDNRAQPQHF. CDR3 nucleotides: TGTGCCAGCAGTCCCCGGGACAACCGGGCTCAGCCCCAGCATTTT.

V is TRBV9 and J is TRBJ1-1; TRBD1 aligns across 10 bases. V was pared by 2 bases and J by 6 bases, with 4 bases of the junction left unmatched. CDR3 length: 14 amino acids. The germline CDR1 and CDR2 sequences are SGDLS and YYNGEE. This chain's CDR3 is CASSVRQGASEAFF. The CDR3 region has the DNA TGTGCCAGCAGCGTCCGACAGGGGGCGTCTGAAGCTTTCTTT.

J is TRBJ1-6 and V is TRBV5-1, with a weak D call TRBD1 (5 bases). With 0 bases removed from V and 4 bases from J, the gap between germline ends came to 11 bases. Germline lookup yields CDR1 SGHRS and CDR2 YFSETQ. CDR3 size: 16 residues. Written as DNA, the CDR3 is TGCGCCAGCAGCTTGGCCTCAGGGACGTATAATTCACCCCTCCACTTT. It yields the protein CASSLASGTYNSPLHF.

The V and J genes are TRBV12-5 and TRBJ1-2, with D perhaps TRBD1 (5 bases). The CDR3 totals 14 residues. Trimming left V 2 bases short and J 2 bases short, with 9 bases between. Germline V CDR1 and CDR2: LGHNT, FRNRAP. The CDR3 region is CASGLPGANYGYTF. CDR3 nucleotides: TGTGCTAGTGGTTTGCCCGGGGCCAACTATGGCTACACCTTC. Together with reference TRBV12-5 and TRBJ1-2, the CDR3 gives the full variable domain: DARVTQTPRHKVTEMGQEVTMRCQPILGHNTVFWYRQTMMQGLELLAYFRNRAPLDDSGMPKDRFSAEMPDATLATLKIQPSEPRDSAVYFCASGLPGANYGYTFGSGTRLTVV.

The J gene is TRBJ2-1, the V gene TRBV9; 7 bases agree with TRBD2. Losses at the gene ends were 0 bases for V and 4 bases for J; bases not matched to a gene: 10. The CDR3 loop spans 17 amino acids. Germline V gene lookup returns CDR1 SGDLS and CDR2 YYNGEE. The CDR3 sequence: CASSVAGSGGGYNEQFF. CDR3 DNA: TGTGCCAGCAGCGTAGCCGGGTCGGGAGGAGGTTACAATGAGCAGTTCTTC.

The genes are TRBV18 and TRBJ2-1; tentatively, D is TRBD1 or TRBD2 (6 bases each). Trimming took 5 bases from V and 6 from J, leaving 17 bases between them. Germline V gene data show CDR1 as KGHSH and CDR2 as LQKENI. The CDR3 is 15 residues long. CDR3 residues: CASSSGPLGGNEQFF. The CDR3 DNA sequence: TGTGCCAGCTCAAGCGGGCCCTTAGGGGGCAATGAGCAGTTCTTC.

With regard to this clone: A junction boundary mismatches the germline segment, possibly from a read error. V is TRBV7-7 and J is TRBJ2-5, with D maybe TRBD1 (6 bases). The CDR3 totals 13 residues. CDR1 SSHAT and CDR2 FNYEAQ come from the germline V gene (reference sequence). CDR3 sequence: CASSPLQGETQYF. Here the CDR3 DNA reads TGTGCTAGCAGCCCTCTTCAGGGGGAGACCCAGTACTTC.

The V and J genes are TRBV13 and TRBJ2-5; possible D gene TRBD2, 6 bases. The CDR3 runs 13 residues. Trimming pared 0 bases from V and 7 bases from J, leaving 9 bases between. Germline lookup yields CDR1 PRHDT and CDR2 FYEKMQ (reference sequence). Written as DNA, the CDR3 is TGTGCCAGCAGCTTAGGCCCGGAGGGGACCCAGTACTTC. Protein sequence: CASSLGPEGTQYF.

The rearrangement uses TRBV29-1 and TRBJ2-1; D gene ambiguous. The CDR3 contains 14 residues. Germline CDR1 and CDR2: SQVTM and ANQGSEA. Trimming pared 3 bases from V and 8 bases from J, leaving 17 bases between. The CDR3 DNA follows: TGCAGCGTTGAGAAGATGCCGCGGAGCCATGAGCAGTTCTTC. Translation: CSVEKMPRSHEQFF.

There are a few counts of this clone. CDR3 protein: CSAYPARTQYF. Here the CDR3 DNA reads TGCAGTGCTTACCCGGCGCGGACCCAGTACTTC. J is TRBJ2-5 and V is TRBV20-1; D remains ambiguous. V was cut by 5 bases and J by 7 bases, with 11 bases left in between. Germline V gene sequence: CDR1 DFQATT, CDR2 SNEGSKA (reference sequence). CDR3 size: 11 residues.

In this sample, this clone turned up once. The rearrangement joins TRBV5-1 to TRBJ1-1; no clear D gene. Deletions cut 5 bases from V and 8 bases from J, with 19 bases between. CDR3 length equals 14 residues. Germline assignment: CDR1 SGHRS and CDR2 YFSETQ. The CDR3 is CASSLGSFSGEAFF. CDR3 nucleotide sequence: TGCGCCAGCAGTCTGGGAAGTTTTTCGGGGGAAGCTTTCTTT.

The chain is built from TRBV28 and TRBJ1-2; no reliable D call. CDR3 length equals 13 residues. Per germline, CDR1 MDHEN and CDR2 SYDVKM. V shed 4 bases and J shed 2 bases, with 8 bases lying between them. The CDR3 reads CASSYGENYGYTF. The CDR3 DNA sequence: TGTGCCAGCAGTTACGGGGAAAACTATGGCTACACCTTC.

CDR3 loop: CASSYEGGFSYNEQFF. For the CDR3, the DNA is TGTGCCAGCAGTTACGAAGGGGGGTTCTCCTACAATGAGCAGTTCTTC. The rearrangement links TRBV6-5 to TRBJ2-1, with D perhaps matching TRBD1 or TRBD2 (6 bases each). The germline V and J ends were trimmed by 2 bases and 0 bases, with 11 bases remaining between them. Germline V gene lookup returns CDR1 MNHEY and CDR2 SVGAGI. The CDR3 has 16 residues.

This chain connects TRBV6-1 to TRBJ2-3, with D maybe TRBD2 (5 bases). This CDR3 spans 14 amino acids. V lost 4 bases and J 4 bases, leaving 12 bases between the germline ends. The germline gives CDR1 MNHNS, CDR2 SASEGT. The CDR3: CASSGFGNADTQYF. In DNA form, the CDR3 reads TGTGCCAGCAGTGGTTTCGGGAACGCAGATACGCAGTATTTT.

In the case of this clone: This sample includes further DNA sequences coding for the same CDR3. V usage is TRBV18 and J usage is TRBJ1-5, with D possibly TRBD1 on 5 matching bases. The CDR3 length is 13 residues. V was clipped by 4 bases and J by 4 bases, with 8 bases between them. CDR1 and CDR2 from the germline V gene are KGHSH and LQKENI. The CDR3 sequence: CASSQEGNQPQHF. CDR3 coding DNA: TGTGCCAGCTCACAGGAGGGGAATCAGCCCCAGCATTTT.

The chain has TRBV5-4 and TRBJ2-4; maybe TRBD2 (7 bases). This CDR3 contains 14 residues. Per the germline V gene, CDR1 is SGHNT and CDR2 is YYREEE (reference sequence). V dropped 4 bases and J dropped 5 bases, with 13 bases sitting between them. CDR3 sequence: CASSPTGGQNIQYF. In nucleotides, the CDR3 is TGTGCCAGCAGCCCTACGGGGGGCCAAAACATTCAGTACTTC.

The genes are TRBV7-2 and TRBJ1-5; 10 bases map to TRBD1. Per the germline V gene, CDR1 is SGHTA and CDR2 is FQGNSA. The CDR3 has 14 amino acids. The junction had 1 base not matched to a gene; V was cut back by 5 bases and J by 3 bases. This CDR3 reads CASSRQGANQPQHF. The CDR3 region has the DNA TGTGCCAGCAGCCGACAGGGGGCCAATCAGCCCCAGCATTTT.

The V call is TRBV11-3, the J call TRBJ2-7, with 9 positions matching TRBD2. Trimming took 9 bases from V and 3 from J; bases not matched to a gene: 12. This CDR3 has 15 amino acids. Germline CDR1 is SGHNT and CDR2 is YENEEA. The CDR3 nucleotides read TGTGCCAGTCAAGGGATGGCGGGAGGGCGCTACGAGCAGTACTTC. Its protein is CASQGMAGGRYEQYF.

V usage is TRBV5-8 and J usage is TRBJ2-2, with 8 bases aligning to TRBD1. With 1 base clipped from V and 6 bases from J, the junction kept 8 bases outside the gene matches. Germline CDR1 and CDR2: SGHTS and YDEGEE. The CDR3 consists of 16 residues. The CDR3 DNA follows: TGTGCCAGCAGCTTGCCGGGACAGGTTGTTGCCGGGGAGCTGTTTTTT. Translation gives CASSLPGQVVAGELFF.

This rearrangement joins TRBV30 to TRBJ1-1, with D uncertain. CDR3 length: 13 residues. V lost 4 bases and J 0 bases, leaving 9 bases between the germline ends. Germline CDR1 is GTSNPN and CDR2 is SVGIG (reference sequence). CDR3 coding DNA: TGTGCCTGGACGTCTGGCTTGAACACTGAAGCTTTCTTT. Translation: CAWTSGLNTEAFF.

The chain joins TRBV28 to TRBJ2-6; TRBD1 might be the D (5 bases). Trimming pared 6 bases from V and 0 bases from J, leaving 9 bases between. CDR3 length: 15 amino acids. The germline CDR1 and CDR2 sequences are MDHEN and SYDVKM. For the CDR3, the DNA is TGTGCCAGCAGCCACAGGAGCTCTGGGGCCAACGTCCTGACTTTC. Residues: CASSHRSSGANVLTF.

The rearrangement links TRBV5-5 to TRBJ2-2, with TRBD1 matching 9 bases. Trimming cost V 1 base and J 4 bases; bases outside gene matches: 8. CDR1 is SGHKS, CDR2 YYEKEE, per germline (reference sequence). CDR3 size: 17 residues. Here the CDR3 reads CASSLRTGASGTGELFF. CDR3 bases: TGTGCCAGCAGCTTGAGGACAGGGGCCTCGGGCACCGGGGAGCTGTTTTTT.

This chain links TRBV19 with TRBJ2-1, with D tentatively TRBD2 (6 bases). Trimming cost V 6 bases and J 9 bases, with 24 bases left between them. The CDR3 has 16 residues. The V gene's germline CDR1 is LNHDA and CDR2 SQIVND (reference sequence). The CDR3 is CASRQSGAGKGGEQFF. The DNA of the CDR3 is TGTGCCAGTAGACAATCTGGGGCGGGGAAGGGTGGTGAGCAGTTCTTC.

This rearrangement joins TRBV6-5 to TRBJ2-1, with TRBD2 matching over 10 bases. The CDR3 has 16 residues. V gave up 2 bases and J gave up 4 bases; unmatched junction bases: 5. Looked up from germline, CDR1 is MNHEY and CDR2 is SVGAGI. The CDR3 DNA sequence: TGTGCCAGCAGTTACCTTCTAGCGGGAGTGTACAATGAGCAGTTCTTC. Residues: CASSYLLAGVYNEQFF.

The V call is TRBV28, the J call TRBJ1-1, with 7 positions matching TRBD1. This CDR3 has 13 residues. Germline values: CDR1 MDHEN, CDR2 SYDVKM. The ends lost 7 bases at V and 5 bases at J; junction bases unmatched: 7. CDR3 DNA sequence: TGTGCCAGCAACCCTGGGGGACAGACTGAAGCTTTCTTT. It codes for CASNPGGQTEAFF.

The V gene is TRBV5-8, the J gene TRBJ2-1, with 7 bases fitting TRBD2. V was clipped by 4 bases and J by 7 bases; unmatched bases: 14. The CDR3 length is 16 residues. The germline V gene encodes CDR1 SGHTS and CDR2 YDEGEE. For the CDR3, the DNA is TGTGCCAGCAGCCGTTATCTCGTGGGAGGGGTTAATGAGCAGTTCTTC. Translated, it gives CASSRYLVGGVNEQFF.